Listed below are T cell receptor beta chains from one sample, sequenced in a study of cytomegalovirus exposure and HLA in healthy donors. Method: immunoSEQ multiplex PCR; TCRdb's copy keeps in-frame clones and lacks some. The table lists approximately 100,000 clones, roughly three quarters of them singletons. The source material was PBMCs. These receptors all come from a man aged 50 to 60 in good health and CMV-seropositive. CDR3s include the opening cysteine and the closing phenylalanine or tryptophan. A D gene is named only where the DNA matches it firmly. Size values are once, few and many counts, or a class for expanded clones, and some rows have none.

V gene	D gene	J gene	clone size	CDR3 protein	CDR3 DNA
TRBV5-5	NA	TRBJ1-2	few	CASSSRGRNYGYTF	TGTGCCAGCAGCTCCAGGGGAAGAAACTATGGCTACACCTTC
TRBV5-1	NA	TRBJ2-5	NA	CASSFGRAAQETQYF	TGCGCCAGCAGCTTCGGGCGGGCTGCCCAAGAGACCCAGTACTTC
TRBV4-1	TRBD2	TRBJ2-7	NA	CASSQPVAGGRYEQYF	TGCGCCAGCAGCCAACCAGTAGCGGGAGGACGCTACGAGCAGTACTTC
TRBV6-5	NA	TRBJ2-1	NA	CATPDSSSYNEQFF	TGTGCCACCCCGGACAGCAGCTCCTACAATGAGCAGTTCTTC
TRBV6-1	NA	TRBJ2-7	NA	CASRNTGFTSEQYF	TGTGCCAGCAGAAACACAGGGTTTACTTCCGAGCAGTACTTC
TRBV19	NA	TRBJ2-7	NA	CASSRQGSQGGEQYF	TGTGCCAGTAGTCGACAGGGATCCCAAGGGGGGGAGCAGTACTTC
TRBV11-2	TRBD2	TRBJ2-1	NA	CASRPDGTSGGYNEQFF	TGTGCCAGCAGGCCAGACGGTACTAGCGGGGGCTACAATGAGCAGTTCTTC
TRBV29-1	TRBD2	TRBJ2-7	NA	CSVAGTSGLSYEQYF	TGCAGCGTAGCCGGGACTAGCGGTCTTTCCTACGAGCAGTACTTC
TRBV28	TRBD2	TRBJ2-2	NA	CASSPRLAGGGELFF	TGTGCCAGCAGTCCCCGTCTAGCGGGAGGCGGGGAGCTGTTTTTT
TRBV9	TRBD2	TRBJ2-7	NA	CASSVAGTSYEQYF	TGTGCCAGCAGCGTAGCCGGGACTAGCTACGAGCAGTACTTC
TRBV4-1	TRBD2	TRBJ2-1	once	CASSQEEAGVSYNEQFF	TGCGCCAGCAGCCAAGAAGAGGCGGGGGTTTCCTACAATGAGCAGTTCTTC
TRBV6-4	TRBD1	TRBJ2-7	few	CASSYTIPTGRYEQYF	TGTGCCAGCAGTTACACAATACCGACAGGGCGCTACGAGCAGTACTTC
TRBV19	TRBD1	TRBJ2-2	few	CASSGTGTTGELFF	TGTGCCAGTAGCGGGACAGGGACCACCGGGGAGCTGTTTTTT
TRBV28	NA	TRBJ1-3	NA	CASSPQTGFSGNTIYF	TGTGCCAGCAGTCCTCAAACAGGCTTCTCTGGAAACACCATATATTTT
TRBV6-5	TRBD1	TRBJ2-7	NA	CASSQAGQGGGEQYF	TGTGCCAGCAGCCAAGCTGGACAGGGCGGCGGGGAGCAGTACTTC
TRBV18	NA	TRBJ1-2	NA	CASSTGQSYGYTF	TGTGCCAGCTCAACAGGACAGAGCTATGGCTACACCTTC
TRBV9	NA	TRBJ2-7	NA	CASSVDSAPLEQYF	TGTGCCAGCAGCGTAGATAGCGCCCCTCTCGAGCAGTACTTC
TRBV5-1	TRBD1	TRBJ2-7	NA	CASSPRDRVYEQYF	TGCGCCAGCAGCCCCCGGGACAGGGTCTACGAGCAGTACTTC
TRBV18	NA	TRBJ2-1	NA	CASSPQGTRMGSYNEQFF	TGTGCCAGCTCACCTCAAGGGACAAGAATGGGCTCCTACAATGAGCAGTTCTTC
TRBV7-9	NA	TRBJ2-1	NA	CSSSQISNEQFF	TGTTCCAGCAGCCAAATTTCCAATGAGCAGTTCTTC
TRBV11-1	TRBD2	TRBJ2-1	NA	CASTLDGGRSYNEQFF	TGTGCCAGCACCCTAGATGGCGGGAGATCCTACAATGAGCAGTTCTTC
TRBV7-9	NA	TRBJ1-1	NA	CSSSLESLGQNTEAFF	TGTTCCAGCAGCTTAGAATCCCTCGGACAAAACACTGAAGCTTTCTTT
TRBV9	NA	TRBJ2-7	NA	CASSVVGSGDNEQYF	TGTGCCAGCAGCGTAGTTGGTAGCGGCGACAACGAGCAGTACTTC
TRBV19	NA	TRBJ2-2	NA	CASSIGPRGGSNTGELFF	TGTGCCAGTAGTATAGGCCCCCGTGGGGGCTCGAACACCGGGGAGCTGTTTTTT
TRBV9	TRBD1	TRBJ1-2	NA	CASSSRDRDGYTF	TGTGCCAGCAGCTCCCGGGACAGGGATGGCTACACCTTC
TRBV6-4	TRBD1	TRBJ2-2	NA	CAARGTGDTGELFF	TGTGCCGCTAGAGGGACAGGGGACACCGGGGAGCTGTTTTTT